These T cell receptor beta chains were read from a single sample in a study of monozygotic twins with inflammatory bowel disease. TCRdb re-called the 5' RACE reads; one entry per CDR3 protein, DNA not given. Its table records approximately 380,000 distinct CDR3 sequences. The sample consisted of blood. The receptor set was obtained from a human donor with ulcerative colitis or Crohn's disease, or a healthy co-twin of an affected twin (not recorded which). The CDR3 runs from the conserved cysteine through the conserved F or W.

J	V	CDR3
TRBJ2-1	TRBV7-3	CASSLENEQFF
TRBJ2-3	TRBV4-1	CASSQDLASGGALDTQYF
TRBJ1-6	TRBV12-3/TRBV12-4	CASSFSGTGGRWSPLHF
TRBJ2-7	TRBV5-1	CASSLGTLSSYEQYF
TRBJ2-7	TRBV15	CATSRARDYLYEQYF
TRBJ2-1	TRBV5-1	CASSPTISGNEQFF
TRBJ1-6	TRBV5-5	CASSSGTAWHF
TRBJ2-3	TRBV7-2	CASSHSGLMDTQYF
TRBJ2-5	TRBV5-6	CASTSATGGGETQYF
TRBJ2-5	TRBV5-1	CASSLDLRGVTKETQYF
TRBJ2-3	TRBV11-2	CASSLGGWGTGDTDTQYF
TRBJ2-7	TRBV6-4	CASSSESGSNYEQYF
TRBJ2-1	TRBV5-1	CASSLASSGPYNEQFF
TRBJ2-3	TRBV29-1	CSVNQPTDTQYF
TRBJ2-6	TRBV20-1	CSAHLSSGANVLTF
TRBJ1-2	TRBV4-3	CASSQVSGTSYGYTF
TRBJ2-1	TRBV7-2	CASSSYVSGGKNEQFF
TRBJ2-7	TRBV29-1	CSVGQGTYERYF
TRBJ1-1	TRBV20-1	CSATGTGITTEAFF
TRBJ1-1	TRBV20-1	CSARQSMNTEAFF
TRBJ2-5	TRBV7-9	CASSLPTSTSEETQYF
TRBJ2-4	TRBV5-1	CASSSESLAKNIQYF
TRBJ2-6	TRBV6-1	CASRRTTGSGANVLTF
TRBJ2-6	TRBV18	CASSLSGRSGANVLTF
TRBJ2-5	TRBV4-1	CASSQGIGDVETQYF
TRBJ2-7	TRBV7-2	CASSFRDKIDEQYF
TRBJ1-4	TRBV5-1	CASSLTVQTTNEKLFF
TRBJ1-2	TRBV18	CASSPRKTGGDAGGYTF
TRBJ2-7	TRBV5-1	CASSSFLSPSAAYEQYF
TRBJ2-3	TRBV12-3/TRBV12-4	CASSLGSTDTQYF
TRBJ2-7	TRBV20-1	CSARPPPYEQYF
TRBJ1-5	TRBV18	CASSPGSNQPQHF
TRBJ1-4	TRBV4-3	CASSQWTATNEKLFF
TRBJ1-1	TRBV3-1	CASSLRQGASTEAFF
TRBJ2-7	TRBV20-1	CSAQNPGQGTYEQYF
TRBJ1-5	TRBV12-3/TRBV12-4	CASSSSKGFGLYSNQPQHF
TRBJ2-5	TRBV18	CASSPGTGNAETQYF
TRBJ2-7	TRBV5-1	CASSLESFGEQYF
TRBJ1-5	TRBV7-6	CASSLTGINQPQHF
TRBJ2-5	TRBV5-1	CASSQTGATQETQYF